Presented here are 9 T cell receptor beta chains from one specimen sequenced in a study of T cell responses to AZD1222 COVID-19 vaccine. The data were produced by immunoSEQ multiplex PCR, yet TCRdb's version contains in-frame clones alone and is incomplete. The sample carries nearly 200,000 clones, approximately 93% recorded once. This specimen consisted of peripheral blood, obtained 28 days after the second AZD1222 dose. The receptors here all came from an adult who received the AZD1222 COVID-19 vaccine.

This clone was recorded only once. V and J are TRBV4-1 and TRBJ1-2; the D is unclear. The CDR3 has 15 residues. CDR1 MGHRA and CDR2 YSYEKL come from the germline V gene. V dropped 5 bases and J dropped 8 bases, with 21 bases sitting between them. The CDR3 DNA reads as TGCGCCAGCAGCTCCCCGGATGGGATTATCAGGGGCTACACCTTC. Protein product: CASSSPDGIIRGYTF.

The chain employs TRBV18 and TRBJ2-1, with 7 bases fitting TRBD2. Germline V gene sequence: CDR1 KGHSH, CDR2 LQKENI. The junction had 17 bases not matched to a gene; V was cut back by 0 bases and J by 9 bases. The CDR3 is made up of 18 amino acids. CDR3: CASSPPGFSGVSESEQFF. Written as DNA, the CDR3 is TGTGCCAGCTCACCACCGGGGTTCAGCGGGGTGAGCGAAAGTGAGCAGTTCTTC.

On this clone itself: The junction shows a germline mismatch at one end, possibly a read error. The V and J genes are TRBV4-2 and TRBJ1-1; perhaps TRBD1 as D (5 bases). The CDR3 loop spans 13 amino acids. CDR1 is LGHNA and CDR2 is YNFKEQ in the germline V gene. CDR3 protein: CASSKEGVTEAFF. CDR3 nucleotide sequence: TGTGCCAGCAGCAAAGAAGGGGTTACTGAAGCTTTCTTT.

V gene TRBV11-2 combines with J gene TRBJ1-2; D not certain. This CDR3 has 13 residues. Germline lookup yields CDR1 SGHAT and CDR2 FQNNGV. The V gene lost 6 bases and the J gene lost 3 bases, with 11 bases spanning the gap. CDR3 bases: TGTGCCAGCAGGGTCGCGGCGGACTATGGCTACACCTTC. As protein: CASRVAADYGYTF.

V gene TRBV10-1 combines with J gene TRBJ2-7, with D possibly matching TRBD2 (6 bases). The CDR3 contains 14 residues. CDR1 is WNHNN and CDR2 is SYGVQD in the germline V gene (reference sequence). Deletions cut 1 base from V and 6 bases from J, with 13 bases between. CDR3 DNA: TGCGCCAGCAGTGAGTGGGTCGGGGGTAGCGAGCAGTACTTC. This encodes CASSEWVGGSEQYF.

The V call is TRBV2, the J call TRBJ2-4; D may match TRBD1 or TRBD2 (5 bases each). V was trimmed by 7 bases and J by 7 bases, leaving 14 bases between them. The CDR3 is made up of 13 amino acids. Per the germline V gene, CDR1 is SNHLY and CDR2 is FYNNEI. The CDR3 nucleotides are TGTGCCAGCACCCCCGGGGCCTGGAACATTCAGTACTTC. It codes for CASTPGAWNIQYF. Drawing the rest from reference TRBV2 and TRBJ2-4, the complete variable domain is EPEVTQTPSHQVTQMGQEVILRCVPISNHLYFYWYRQILGQKVEFLVSFYNNEISEKSEIFDDQFSVERPDGSNFTLKIRSTKLEDSAMYFCASTPGAWNIQYFGAGTRLSVL.

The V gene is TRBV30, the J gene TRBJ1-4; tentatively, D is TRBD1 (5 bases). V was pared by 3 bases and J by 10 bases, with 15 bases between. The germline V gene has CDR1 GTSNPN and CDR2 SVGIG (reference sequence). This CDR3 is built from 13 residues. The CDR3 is CAWRTEGSGKLFF. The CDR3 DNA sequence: TGTGCCTGGAGGACGGAGGGGAGCGGAAAACTGTTTTTT.

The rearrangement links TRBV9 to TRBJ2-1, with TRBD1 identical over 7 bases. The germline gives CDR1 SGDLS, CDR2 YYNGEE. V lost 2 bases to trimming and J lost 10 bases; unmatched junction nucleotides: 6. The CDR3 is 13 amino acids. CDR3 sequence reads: CASSVPLTGEQFF. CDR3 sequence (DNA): TGTGCCAGCAGCGTCCCCCTGACAGGGGAGCAGTTCTTC.

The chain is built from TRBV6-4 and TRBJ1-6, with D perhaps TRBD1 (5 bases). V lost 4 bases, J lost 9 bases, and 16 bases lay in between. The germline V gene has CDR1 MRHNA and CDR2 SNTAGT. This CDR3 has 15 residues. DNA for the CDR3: TGTGCCAGCAGTGCCCGGGACGGGGGGAGTTCACCCCTCCACTTT. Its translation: CASSARDGGSSPLHF.